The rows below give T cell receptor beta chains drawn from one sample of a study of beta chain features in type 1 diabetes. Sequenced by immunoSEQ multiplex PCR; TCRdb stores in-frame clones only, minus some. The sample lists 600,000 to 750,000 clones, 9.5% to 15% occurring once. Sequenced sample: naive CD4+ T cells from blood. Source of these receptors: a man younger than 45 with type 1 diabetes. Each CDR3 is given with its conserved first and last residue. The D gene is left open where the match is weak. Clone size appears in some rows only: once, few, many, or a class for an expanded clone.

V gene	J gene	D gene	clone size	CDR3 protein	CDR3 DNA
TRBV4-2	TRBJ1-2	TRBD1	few	CASSQSPTISTWTGSNYGYTF	TGTGCCAGCAGCCAAAGTCCCACAATTTCGACCTGGACAGGTTCTAACTATGGCTACACCTTC
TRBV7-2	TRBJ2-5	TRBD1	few	CASSLGQGPETQYF	TGTGCCAGCAGCTTAGGACAGGGCCCAGAGACCCAGTACTTC
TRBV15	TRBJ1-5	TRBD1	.	CATSIPRGDSRNQPQHF	TGTGCCACCAGCATCCCACGTGGGGACAGCCGCAATCAGCCCCAGCATTTT
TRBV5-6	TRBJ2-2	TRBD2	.	CASSLLAGANTGELFF	TGTGCCAGCAGCTTGTTAGCGGGGGCCAACACCGGGGAGCTGTTTTTT
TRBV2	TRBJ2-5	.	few	CASSEGFPETQYF	TGTGCCAGCAGTGAAGGGTTCCCGGAGACCCAGTACTTC
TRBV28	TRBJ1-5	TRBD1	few	CASSPGTGVSQPQHF	TGTGCCAGCAGCCCTGGGACAGGGGTCTCTCAGCCCCAGCATTTT
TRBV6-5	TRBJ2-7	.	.	CASSTTGREQYF	TGTGCCAGCAGTACCACAGGGAGGGAGCAGTACTTC
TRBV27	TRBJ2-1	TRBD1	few	CASSDQGADEQFF	TGTGCCAGCAGTGACCAGGGGGCCGATGAGCAGTTCTTC
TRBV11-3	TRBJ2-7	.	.	CASSRTGNEQYF	TGTGCCAGCAGCCGAACAGGGAACGAGCAGTACTTC
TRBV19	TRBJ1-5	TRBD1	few	CASSNRGQPQHF	TGTGCCAGTAGTAACAGGGGTCAGCCCCAGCATTTT
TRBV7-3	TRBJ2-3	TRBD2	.	CASSSRTSAGTDTQYF	TGTGCCAGCAGCTCTCGGACTAGCGCTGGCACAGATACGCAGTATTTT
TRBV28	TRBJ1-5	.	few	CASGRAGGNQPQHF	TGTGCCAGCGGCCGCGCCGGGGGAAATCAGCCCCAGCATTTT
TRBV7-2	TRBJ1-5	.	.	CASSLGPQGNQPQHF	TGTGCCAGCAGCTTGGGACCACAGGGCAATCAGCCCCAGCATTTT
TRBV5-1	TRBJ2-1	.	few	CASSLGQPGNEQFF	TGCGCCAGCAGCTTGGGGCAGCCGGGGAATGAGCAGTTCTTC
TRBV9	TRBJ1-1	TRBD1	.	CASSPQDRAAEAFF	TGTGCCAGCAGCCCCCAGGACAGGGCGGCTGAAGCTTTCTTT
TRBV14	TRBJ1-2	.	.	CASSQVWGHYGYTF	TGTGCCAGCAGCCAAGTCTGGGGACACTATGGCTACACCTTC
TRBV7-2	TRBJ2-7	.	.	CASSLGQELYEQYF	TGTGCCAGCAGCTTAGGACAGGAGTTATACGAGCAGTACTTC
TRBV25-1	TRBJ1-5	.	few	CASSGRSNQPQHF	TGTGCCAGCTCGGGACGTAGCAATCAGCCCCAGCATTTT
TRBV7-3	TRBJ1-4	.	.	CASSRGPNEKLFF	TGTGCCAGCAGCCGAGGTCCCAATGAAAAACTGTTTTTT
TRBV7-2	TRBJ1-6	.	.	CASSFGVEGTPLHF	TGTGCCAGCAGCTTCGGCGTTGAGGGGACCCCCCTCCACTTT
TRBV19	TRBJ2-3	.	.	CASRKTGTDTQYF	TGTGCCAGTAGGAAGACTGGAACAGATACGCAGTATTTT
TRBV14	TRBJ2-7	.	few	CASSHLNEQYF	TGTGCCAGCAGCCATCTCAACGAGCAGTACTTC
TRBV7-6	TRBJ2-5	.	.	CASSFPPRSGRLRVAQYF	TGTGCCAGCAGCTTCCCCCCCCGCTCAGGGCGGTTGAGGGTTGCCCAGTACTTC
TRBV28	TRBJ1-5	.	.	CASIPHESNQPQHF	TGTGCCAGCATTCCTCATGAAAGCAATCAGCCCCAGCATTTT
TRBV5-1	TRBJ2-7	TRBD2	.	CASSLGTSGFSYEQYF	TGCGCCAGCAGCTTGGGTACTAGCGGGTTTTCCTACGAGCAGTACTTC
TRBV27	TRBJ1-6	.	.	CASKINRGSPLHF	TGTGCCAGCAAAATTAATCGGGGATCACCCCTCCACTTT
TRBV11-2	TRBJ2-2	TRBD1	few	CASSLRGGQGNTGELFF	TGTGCCAGCAGCTTACGTGGAGGACAGGGGAACACCGGGGAGCTGTTTTTT
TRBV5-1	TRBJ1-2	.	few	CASRLEGGYTF	TGCGCCAGCAGATTGGAAGGCGGCTACACCTTC
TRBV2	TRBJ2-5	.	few	CASNLDLQETQYF	TGTGCCAGCAATCTCGACCTCCAAGAGACCCAGTACTTC
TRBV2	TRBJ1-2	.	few	CASSRRVGGPGYTF	TGTGCCAGCAGTAGGAGGGTAGGGGGACCTGGCTACACCTTC
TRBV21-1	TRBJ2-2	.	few	CASTTHTGELFF	TGTGCCAGCACCACGCACACCGGGGAGCTGTTTTTT
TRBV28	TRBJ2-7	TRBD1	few	CASSLSPTGLTYEQYF	TGTGCCAGCAGCCTCTCTCCGACAGGGCTCACCTACGAGCAGTACTTC
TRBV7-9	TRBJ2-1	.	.	CASNAEGSSYNEQFF	TGTGCCAGCAACGCGGAGGGGAGCTCCTACAATGAGCAGTTCTTC
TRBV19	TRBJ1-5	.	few	CASSIDEDQPQHF	TGTGCCAGTAGTATAGATGAGGATCAGCCCCAGCATTTT
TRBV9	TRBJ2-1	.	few	CASSVDGGSYNEQFF	TGTGCCAGCAGCGTAGACGGCGGCTCCTACAATGAGCAGTTCTTC
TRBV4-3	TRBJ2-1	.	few	CASSLEYAGSYNEQFF	TGCGCCAGCAGCCTAGAGTACGCGGGGTCGTACAATGAGCAGTTCTTC
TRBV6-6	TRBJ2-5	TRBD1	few	CASTPGRGPETQYF	TGTGCCAGCACCCCGGGCAGGGGGCCTGAGACCCAGTACTTC
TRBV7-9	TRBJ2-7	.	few	CASSLASAYEQYF	TGTGCCAGCAGCTTAGCCTCAGCCTACGAGCAGTACTTC
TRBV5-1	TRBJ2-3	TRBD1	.	CASRLGQGTDTQYF	TGCGCCAGCCGCCTGGGACAGGGCACAGATACGCAGTATTTT
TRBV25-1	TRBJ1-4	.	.	CASSEMGRINEKLFF	TGTGCCAGCAGTGAAATGGGCCGGATTAATGAAAAACTGTTTTTT